What follows are 17 T cell receptor beta chains derived from one specimen sequenced in a study of TIL therapy for anti-PD-1-resistant metastatic lung cancer. This was the immunoSEQ v3 assay. Produced via immunoSEQ multiplex PCR; TCRdb's table is partial and in-frame only. Here the sample spans tens of thousands of clones, about nine tenths being singletons. As to time point: pre-treatment sample, taken before nivolumab and TIL therapy. The sequencing used blood, collected at baseline. The receptors here all came from a person between 25 and 79 years old with non-small cell lung cancer.

The CDR3 DNA sequence: TGTGCCAGCAGACGAACAGAGGCCTACTATGGCTACACCTTC. Amino acid sequence: CASRRTEAYYGYTF. The rearrangement joins TRBV28 to TRBJ1-2; D ambiguous. The germline CDR1 and CDR2 sequences are MDHEN and SYDVKM. Trimming stripped 6 bases from V and 3 bases from J, with 14 bases between. This CDR3 region has 14 residues.

DNA of the CDR3: TGTGCCAGCTCATCGGGACTCGTGCAAGAGACCCAGTACTTC. Encoded protein: CASSSGLVQETQYF. V is TRBV18 and J is TRBJ2-5; tentatively, D is TRBD2 (6 bases). The germline CDR1 and CDR2 sequences are KGHSH and LQKENI. V gave up 5 bases and J gave up 2 bases, with 12 bases separating them. The CDR3 totals 14 residues.

The chain joins TRBV28 to TRBJ1-4; D gene unclear. Germline V CDR1 and CDR2: MDHEN, SYDVKM. V was clipped by 4 bases and J by 7 bases, with 10 bases between them. The CDR3 loop spans 13 amino acids. The CDR3 loop is CASSWSGGEKLFF. CDR3 DNA sequence: TGTGCCAGCAGTTGGTCGGGTGGTGAAAAACTGTTTTTT.

The chain joins TRBV7-7 to TRBJ1-4, with D unclear. V lost 5 bases and J lost 4, with 14 bases in between. The CDR3 spans 15 residues. Germline CDR1 reads SSHAT; CDR2 reads FNYEAQ (reference sequence). The CDR3 DNA follows: TGTGCCAGCAGCCCCAACGACGGTTTTAATGAAAAACTGTTTTTT. Its protein product is CASSPNDGFNEKLFF.

The rearrangement joins TRBV27 to TRBJ1-5; D possibly corresponds to TRBD1 (6 bases). This CDR3 spans 17 amino acids. CDR1 and CDR2 (germline): MNHEY, SMNVEV (reference sequence). V shed 7 bases and J shed 8 bases, with 27 bases lying between them. This CDR3 is CASTFLSLQGISEPQHF. CDR3 DNA sequence: TGTGCCAGCACCTTCCTATCCCTCCAGGGGATATCGGAGCCCCAGCATTTT.

The genes are TRBV6-5 and TRBJ1-2; the match to TRBD1 covers 7 bases. The germline CDR1 and CDR2 sequences are MNHEY and SVGAGI. The CDR3 loop spans 13 amino acids. V gave up 8 bases and J gave up 0 bases; unmatched junction bases: 3. The DNA of the CDR3 is TGTGCCAGCTGGGGACAGACTAACTATGGCTACACCTTC. Protein sequence: CASWGQTNYGYTF.

The rearrangement uses TRBV19 and TRBJ1-5; maybe TRBD1 (6 bases). The V gene lost 7 bases and the J gene lost 3 bases, with 13 bases spanning the gap. Germline V gives CDR1 LNHDA, CDR2 SQIVND (reference sequence). CDR3 length equals 14 residues. Written as DNA, the CDR3 is TGTGCCAGTATGGTCGGGGGCAACAATCAGCCCCAGCATTTT. Translated, it gives CASMVGGNNQPQHF.

This chain connects TRBV3-1 (or the pseudogene TRBV3-2) to TRBJ1-5, with TRBD1 matching 9 bases. Germline trimming cut 0 bases from V and 7 bases from J; bases unmatched to any gene: 7. The CDR3 is 16 residues long. Germline loops: CDR1 LGHDT, CDR2 YNNKEL (reference sequence). The chain's CDR3 is CASSQDLLDRGQPQHF. The DNA of the CDR3 is TGTGCCAGCAGCCAAGATCTGCTGGACAGGGGCCAGCCCCAGCATTTT.

This clone has a single count. V usage is TRBV2 and J usage is TRBJ2-2; D is possibly TRBD2 (6 bases). V was shortened by 5 bases and J by 4 bases, with 14 bases between the two germline ends. The CDR3 is 15 amino acids. Per germline, CDR1 SNHLY and CDR2 FYNNEI. The CDR3 region has the DNA TGTGCCAGCAGTAAAGAATCCGGGGGCACCGGGGAGCTGTTTTTT. This translates into CASSKESGGTGELFF. The complete variable domain, with remaining parts taken from reference TRBV2 and TRBJ2-2, reads EPEVTQTPSHQVTQMGQEVILRCVPISNHLYFYWYRQILGQKVEFLVSFYNNEISEKSEIFDDQFSVERPDGSNFTLKIRSTKLEDSAMYFCASSKESGGTGELFFGEGSRLTVL.

The chain couples TRBV6-1 to TRBJ1-5; 7 nucleotides match TRBD1. The CDR3 contains 17 residues. CDR1 is MNHNS and CDR2 is SASEGT in the germline V gene. V gave up 2 bases and J gave up 6 bases; unmatched junction bases: 13. CDR3 protein: CASSESPEGATGQPQHF. The CDR3 region has the DNA TGTGCCAGCAGTGAAAGTCCGGAGGGGGCCACGGGTCAGCCCCAGCATTTT.

The rearrangement joins TRBV19 to TRBJ2-1, with 9 bases aligning to TRBD2. Germline lookup yields CDR1 LNHDA and CDR2 SQIVND (reference sequence). The ends lost 6 bases at V and 7 bases at J; junction bases unmatched: 13. This CDR3 has 16 amino acids. CDR3 sequence reads: CASSPGRPGLANEQFF. The CDR3 DNA reads TGTGCCAGTAGCCCAGGACGGCCAGGACTAGCGAATGAGCAGTTCTTC.

This chain joins TRBV27 and TRBJ1-5; D call uncertain. CDR1 MNHEY and CDR2 SMNVEV come from the germline V gene (reference sequence). The CDR3 is 14 amino acids. V lost 2 bases to trimming and J lost 0 bases, with 5 bases between them. CDR3 sequence reads: CASSLEASNQPQHF. CDR3 bases: TGTGCCAGCAGTTTAGAAGCTAGCAATCAGCCCCAGCATTTT.

DNA of the CDR3: TGCGCCAGCAGCATCCAACCGGGACAGGGGGCGGGGTCACCCCTCCACTTT. Translation: CASSIQPGQGAGSPLHF. The J gene is TRBJ1-6, the V gene TRBV5-1; 12 bases align to TRBD1. V shed 4 bases and J 10 bases; nucleotides not matched to a gene: 12. This CDR3 is built from 17 residues. Germline loops: CDR1 SGHRS, CDR2 YFSETQ.

The rearrangement joins TRBV2 to TRBJ1-2; possible D gene TRBD1, 5 bases. V was trimmed by 9 bases and J by 4 bases, leaving 24 bases between them. The length of the CDR3 is 16 residues. Germline V gene lookup returns CDR1 SNHLY and CDR2 FYNNEI. CDR3 loop: CASPPGPLERVYGYTF. The CDR3 nucleotides read TGTGCCAGTCCACCGGGACCCTTAGAGAGGGTCTATGGCTACACCTTC.

The chain carries TRBV29-1 and TRBJ2-3; 7 nucleotides agree with TRBD2. Trimming at V came to 6 bases and at J to 0 bases, leaving 12 bases not matched to a gene. Germline V CDR1 and CDR2: SQVTM, ANQGSEA. The CDR3 totals 16 residues. The CDR3 nucleotides are TGCAGCGTCGCCGGCCCGGGGGGTTCTAGCACAGATACGCAGTATTTT. This encodes CSVAGPGGSSTDTQYF.

This rearrangement joins TRBV29-1 to TRBJ2-1; TRBD1 matches 8 bases. With V trimmed by 0 bases and J by 7 bases, 17 bases remained unmatched. This CDR3 has 18 residues. Germline assignment: CDR1 SQVTM and CDR2 ANQGSEA. CDR3 in DNA: TGCAGCGTTGAAGACCTCCCCGGTCAGGGGGCAACTTCTAATGAGCAGTTCTTC. Translated, it gives CSVEDLPGQGATSNEQFF.

The rearrangement uses TRBV29-1 and TRBJ1-2, with D uncertain. CDR1 and CDR2 from the germline V gene are SQVTM and ANQGSEA. The length of the CDR3 is 12 residues. V lost 6 bases to trimming and J lost 4 bases, with 12 bases between them. CDR3 sequence (DNA): TGCAGCGTCCGATTAGCGGGCTATGGCTACACCTTC. Translation: CSVRLAGYGYTF.